The 9 T cell receptor beta chains reported below all come from one sample, sequenced in a study of T cells after yellow fever vaccination. TCRdb re-called the 5' RACE reads with MiXCR, one entry per CDR3 protein. The sample lists more than 300,000 distinct CDR3 sequences, about 6.9% occurring once. The sample here was PBMCs, taken roughly 46 days after the first yellow fever vaccination. These receptors all come from a man between 18 and 29 years old who received the YFV17D yellow fever vaccine.

This clonotype was seen at least ten times. The chain employs TRBV6-1 and TRBJ1-1; possible D gene TRBD1, 5 bases. The V and J ends lost 8 bases and 0 bases respectively, with 13 bases between them. Germline V lookup: CDR1 MNHNS, CDR2 SASEGT. This CDR3 has 14 residues. This CDR3 is CASPPQGMNTEAFF. The DNA for the CDR3 is TGTGCCAGCCCCCCCCAGGGCATGAACACTGAAGCTTTCTTT.

V gene TRBV18 combines with J gene TRBJ2-6; D ambiguous. V dropped 6 bases and J dropped 1 base, with 10 bases sitting between them. Germline V lookup: CDR1 KGHSH, CDR2 LQKENI. This CDR3 is 15 amino acids long. CDR3 sequence reads: CASSAVISGANVLTF. Written as DNA, the CDR3 is TGTGCCAGCTCCGCCGTCATATCTGGGGCCAACGTCCTGACTTTC.

The gene calls are TRBV10-3 and TRBJ2-7; D is undetermined. The CDR3 has 13 residues. CDR1 ENHRY and CDR2 SYGVKD come from the germline V gene. The ends were cut back, 3 bases at V and 1 base at J, with 7 bases in the middle. The CDR3 DNA reads TGTGCCATCAGTGACTGGGATTCCTACGAGCAGTACTTC. Its translation: CAISDWDSYEQYF.

The chain carries TRBV27 and TRBJ1-2; D is uncertain. The CDR3 extends over 14 amino acids. The V gene lost 8 bases and the J gene lost 1 base, with 14 bases spanning the gap. Germline V gives CDR1 MNHEY, CDR2 SMNVEV (reference sequence). CDR3 coding DNA: TGTGCCAGCGGGCCTAAAGGACTTAACTATGGCTACACCTTC. The encoded protein is CASGPKGLNYGYTF.

The genes are TRBV4-3 and TRBJ1-4; D perhaps matches TRBD1 (6 bases). V was trimmed by 3 bases and J by 2 bases, leaving 10 bases between them. This CDR3 has 15 residues. In germline, CDR1 is LGHNA, CDR2 YSLEER. Written as DNA, the CDR3 is TGCGCCAGCAGCCAGACAGGCGGCACTAATGAAAAACTGTTTTTT. This codes for CASSQTGGTNEKLFF.

The V call is TRBV7-9, the J call TRBJ2-2; 7 nucleotides agree with TRBD1. V was clipped by 5 bases and J by 5 bases; unmatched bases: 8. The V gene's germline CDR1 is SEHNR and CDR2 FQNEAQ (reference sequence). This CDR3 is built from 15 residues. As DNA, the CDR3 is TGTGCCAGCAGCCCCGACAGGGCAAGGACCGGGGAGCTGTTTTTT. Amino acids: CASSPDRARTGELFF.

This clonotype was seen a handful of times. This chain joins TRBV20-1 and TRBJ2-7; 8 nucleotides line up with TRBD2. This CDR3 has 14 residues. The junction had 4 bases not matched to a gene; V was cut back by 3 bases and J by 0 bases. Germline lookup yields CDR1 DFQATT and CDR2 SNEGSKA (reference sequence). As DNA, the CDR3 is TGCAGTGCTAGCGCGACTAGCGACTCCTACGAGCAGTACTTC. It is translated as CSASATSDSYEQYF.

This clonotype has at least ten counts. V usage is TRBV20-1 and J usage is TRBJ2-7; D possibly corresponds to TRBD2 (6 bases). The V gene lost 5 bases and the J gene lost 6 bases, with 17 bases spanning the gap. Germline V gene sequence: CDR1 DFQATT, CDR2 SNEGSKA (reference sequence). The CDR3 totals 13 residues. The CDR3 loop is CSALHPGVFEQYF. The CDR3 nucleotides are TGCAGTGCTCTCCATCCGGGGGTGTTCGAGCAGTACTTC.

A remark on this clonotype: With a much larger clone just one base away, this may be a read error. The rearrangement joins TRBV7-9 to TRBJ2-3; the match to TRBD2 covers 8 bases. Germline CDR1 SEHNR, CDR2 FQNEAQ (reference sequence). The CDR3 extends over 15 amino acids. Unmatched junction bases numbered 3, after V lost 0 bases and J lost 4 bases. The CDR3 nucleotides are TGTGCCAGCAGCTTAGCTAGCGGGGCGCCAGATACGCAGTATTTT. Amino acid sequence: CASSLASGAPDTQYF.